The 16 T cell receptor beta chains below were found in one sample sequenced in a study of T cell repertoires in cytomegalovirus infection (dated by TCRdb to about 2019). The treatment or condition label, as the study defines it: in vitro stimulation with specific CMV peptide epitopes to enrich CMV-specific T cells. The listed sequencing device is Illumina HiSeq 1500. TCRdb reprocessing: public reads trimmed at Q25 with fastp, clones called with MiXCR, in-frame beta chains kept. All rows with the same CDR3 protein become a single entry with the most common DNA and genes. The sample contains about a million distinct CDR3 sequences, approximately 31% of them found a single time. The top ten clonotypes cover roughly 12% of the sample. No antigen has been assigned to these receptors. Material: cultured CD8+ T cells from PBMCs, obtained from culture after CMV antigen stimulation. The receptors were gathered from a human donor in good health (CMV status not recorded). Some clones in this sample may be carry-over from other donors' samples.

In its sample, this clonotype was seen many times. V usage is TRBV27 and J usage is TRBJ1-1; TRBD1 is a possible D gene (6 bases). The CDR3 contains 13 residues. Trimming stripped 6 bases from V and 2 bases from J, with 10 bases between. CDR1 is MNHEY, CDR2 SMNVEV, per germline (reference sequence). The CDR3 DNA is TGTGCCAGCAGCCCGGGGACAAACACTGAAGCTTTCTTT. Translation: CASSPGTNTEAFF.

V and J are TRBV5-1 and TRBJ2-1; D may match TRBD1 or TRBD2 (5 bases each). The germline V gene encodes CDR1 SGHRS and CDR2 YFSETQ. The CDR3 has 14 residues. The V gene lost 5 bases and the J gene lost 2 bases, with 11 bases spanning the gap. The DNA of the CDR3 is TGCGCCAGCAGAGGGACCTCAACCTACAATGAGCAGTTCTTC. Translation gives CASRGTSTYNEQFF. Filled out from reference TRBV5-1 and TRBJ2-1, the complete variable domain reads KAGVTQTPRYLIKTRGQQVTLSCSPISGHRSVSWYQQTPGQGLQFLFEYFSETQRNKGNFPGRFSGRQFSNSRSEMNVSTLELGDSALYLCASRGTSTYNEQFFGPGTRLTVL.

The CDR3 DNA sequence: TGTGCCAGCAGCGACATGACAGGGCTAAGCCTCACTGAAGCTTTCTTT. As protein: CASSDMTGLSLTEAFF. The rearrangement links TRBV7-9 to TRBJ1-1; 7 nucleotides line up with TRBD1. The CDR3 is 16 residues long. J gave up 4 bases and V 5 bases, and 13 bases lay outside the gene matches. Germline V gene data show CDR1 as SEHNR and CDR2 as FQNEAQ (reference sequence).

This clonotype was counted at least ten times. V is TRBV7-9 and J is TRBJ2-3; perhaps TRBD2 as D (5 bases). CDR1 is SEHNR and CDR2 is FQNEAQ in the germline V gene (reference sequence). The CDR3 is made up of 14 amino acids. Trimming stripped 0 bases from V and 7 bases from J, with 11 bases between. CDR3 protein: CASSLAASPYTQYF. The CDR3 nucleotides read TGTGCCAGCAGCTTAGCGGCTAGCCCTTATACGCAGTATTTT.

The chain is built from TRBV27 and TRBJ1-2; 9 nucleotides agree with TRBD1. Germline CDR1 reads MNHEY; CDR2 reads SMNVEV (reference sequence). With 0 bases clipped from V and 4 bases from J, the junction kept 9 bases outside the gene matches. CDR3 length: 17 amino acids. CDR3 DNA: TGTGCCAGCAGTTTATCCGGCGGGACAGGGACCGCCTATGGCTACACCTTC. Protein: CASSLSGGTGTAYGYTF.

This clonotype occurred a few times. A read error may produce the germline difference seen at one junction end. J is TRBJ1-6 and V is TRBV18; maybe TRBD1 (5 bases). From germline, CDR1 is KGHSH and CDR2 LQKENI. The CDR3 consists of 17 residues. CDR3 DNA: TGTGCCAGCTCACCGGTCCTGGGGGGAATGCATAATTCACCTCTCCACTTT. It encodes CASSPVLGGMHNSPLHF.

The genes are TRBV12-3 or TRBV12-4 and TRBJ1-2; tentatively, D is TRBD1 (5 bases). The CDR3 runs 13 residues. V was cut by 3 bases and J by 6 bases, with 11 bases left in between. The DNA of the CDR3 is TGTGCCAGCAGTTTGGTGGGGGGTGATGGCTACACCTTC. Encoded protein: CASSLVGGDGYTF.

A few counts support this clonotype. The V and J genes are TRBV12-3 or TRBV12-4 and TRBJ2-7, with TRBD2 matching 8 bases. The CDR3 contains 17 residues. The V gene end was trimmed by 3 bases and the J gene end by 1 base; junction bases not matched to a gene: 11. CDR3 in DNA: TGTGCCAGCAGTTTGAGTCTGGGGCGGGGGGATTCCTACGAGCAGTACGTC. This codes for CASSLSLGRGDSYEQYV.

Here the CDR3 DNA reads TGTGCCACCAGTGATTCCAGGTCCGACTCCTACGAGCAGTACTTC. Its protein product is CATSDSRSDSYEQYF. This chain links TRBV24-1 with TRBJ2-7; D is unclear. Germline V CDR1 and CDR2: KGHDR, SFDVKD. Deletions cut 2 bases from V and 0 bases from J, with 10 bases between. The length of the CDR3 is 15 residues.

Points on this clonotype: This may arise from a read error, as a much more abundant clone is one base away. The chain is built from TRBV7-9 and TRBJ2-5; 7 bases line up with TRBD1. The CDR3 length is 15 residues. Germline CDR1 SEHNR, CDR2 FQNEAQ (reference sequence). The CDR3 nucleotides read TGTGCCAGCAGCTTTCAGGGGGACGCCCAAGACACCCAGTACTTC. Its protein is CASSFQGDAQDTQYF.

This clonotype was detected ten times or more. V gene TRBV7-9 combines with J gene TRBJ1-2; a weak D match, TRBD1 (6 bases). This CDR3 region has 13 residues. CDR1 is SEHNR, CDR2 FQNEAQ, per germline (reference sequence). The V gene lost 5 bases and the J gene lost 6 bases, with 13 bases spanning the gap. As DNA, the CDR3 is TGTGCCAGCAGCCCTGGGTGGGACAATGGCTACACCTTC. Protein: CASSPGWDNGYTF.

The chain employs TRBV5-1 and TRBJ2-5; TRBD1 agrees at 7 bases. The CDR3 length is 15 residues. Germline V gene lookup returns CDR1 SGHRS and CDR2 YFSETQ. J gave up 1 base and V 0 bases, and 3 bases lay outside the gene matches. CDR3 region: CASSLARDSQETQYF. DNA of the CDR3: TGCGCCAGCAGCTTGGCCCGGGACAGCCAAGAGACCCAGTACTTC. The full variable domain, its missing parts supplied by reference TRBV5-1 and TRBJ2-5, is KAGVTQTPRYLIKTRGQQVTLSCSPISGHRSVSWYQQTPGQGLQFLFEYFSETQRNKGNFPGRFSGRQFSNSRSEMNVSTLELGDSALYLCASSLARDSQETQYFGPGTRLLVL.

This clonotype was found a few times. The chain links TRBV4-2 to TRBJ2-1; 9 nucleotides line up with TRBD2. V lost 0 bases and J lost 4; bases outside the gene matches: 7. This CDR3 is built from 17 residues. Germline V gene data show CDR1 as LGHNA and CDR2 as YNFKEQ. CDR3 nucleotides: TGTGCCAGCAGCCAAGATCCCCCAGCGGGGGGTTACAATGAGCAGTTCTTC. Amino acids: CASSQDPPAGGYNEQFF.

This chain joins TRBV5-3 and TRBJ1-3; D not certain. TRBV5-3 is an open reading frame whose function is uncertain. The CDR3 has 18 residues. V lost 8 bases and J 1 base, leaving 25 bases between the germline ends. Here the CDR3 reads CASSPFGPRFPSGNTIYF. The CDR3 nucleotides read TGTGCCAGCAGCCCCTTCGGGCCTCGATTCCCTTCTGGAAACACCATATATTTT.

This clonotype was found a few times. CDR3 amino acids: CASSTRPQGTQYNEQFF. The CDR3, as DNA: TGTGCCAGCAGCACGCGACCCCAGGGGACTCAGTACAATGAGCAGTTCTTC. The gene calls are TRBV5-5 and TRBJ2-1; D assignment may be TRBD1 or TRBD2 (6 bases each). CDR3 size: 17 residues. CDR1 and CDR2 from the germline V gene are SGHKS and YYEKEE (reference sequence). Deletions cut 4 bases from V and 4 bases from J, with 21 bases between.

This clonotype was counted ten times or more. The J gene is TRBJ2-1, the V gene TRBV5-4, with 10 nucleotides matching TRBD1. This CDR3 contains 16 residues. V dropped 0 bases and J dropped 3; count of bases not matched to a gene: 3. Germline V gene sequence: CDR1 SGHNT, CDR2 YYREEE (reference sequence). The CDR3 DNA reads TGTGCCAGCAGCTTGGTGGGGACAGGGGACTACAATGAGCAGTTCTTC. It translates to CASSLVGTGDYNEQFF.